This entry describes one T cell receptor beta chain. This sample is drawn from a study of blood T cell repertoires in COVID-19. In the study's own analysis: Estimation of nucleated cell counts relied on the amplification of reference gene primers. Sequencing used immunoSEQ multiplex PCR; TCRdb keeps in-frame clones, though not all of them. The V and J calls and clone size were taken over from that table, and D and trimming were inferred from the DNA. This table has fewer than 300,000 clones, 80% to 85% appearing once. Germline trimming cut 1 base from V and 9 bases from J; bases unmatched to any gene: 6. The CDR3 is 15 amino acids. In germline, CDR1 is SGHNT, CDR2 YENEEA.

The receptor's source is a person aged 70 to 79 with COVID-19, enrolled during active disease. The V call is TRBV11-3, the J call TRBJ2-1; TRBD2 matches 10 bases. The specimen was peripheral blood. CDR3 nucleotide sequence: TGTGCCAGCAGCTTAGGTAGCGGGAGGAGGGCTGAGCAGTTCTTC. This translates into CASSLGSGRRAEQFF.